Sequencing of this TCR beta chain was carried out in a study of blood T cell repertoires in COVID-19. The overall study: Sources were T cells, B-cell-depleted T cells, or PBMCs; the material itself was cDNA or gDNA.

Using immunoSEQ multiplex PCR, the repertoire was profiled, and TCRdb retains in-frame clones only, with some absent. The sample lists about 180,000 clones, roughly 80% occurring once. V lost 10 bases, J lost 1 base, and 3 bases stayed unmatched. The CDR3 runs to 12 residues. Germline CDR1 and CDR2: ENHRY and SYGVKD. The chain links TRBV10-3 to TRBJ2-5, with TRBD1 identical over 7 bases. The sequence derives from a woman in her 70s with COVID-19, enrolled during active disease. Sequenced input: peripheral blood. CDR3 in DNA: TGTGCCACCACAGGGGCCCAAGAGACCCAGTACTTC. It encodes CATTGAQETQYF.